A single sample is the source of the 23 T cell receptor beta chains below, sequenced in a study of blood T cell repertoires in COVID-19. Here immunoSEQ multiplex PCR was the method, and the copy in TCRdb shows in-frame clones only, minus some. The sample yields approximately 130,000 clones, around 85% seen once. Sequencing was done on a sample of peripheral blood. Receptors were obtained from a human donor in a cohort sampled during active COVID-19.

This chain joins TRBV7-2 and TRBJ2-7; 9 bases fit TRBD1. The CDR3 spans 15 residues. Germline assignment: CDR1 SGHTA and CDR2 FQGNSA. V dropped 1 base and J dropped 5; count of bases not matched to a gene: 6. This CDR3 is CASSLGGTGLNEQYV. Here the CDR3 DNA reads TGTGCCAGCAGCTTAGGGGGGACAGGGCTCAACGAGCAGTACGTC.

This rearrangement joins TRBV3-1 (or the pseudogene TRBV3-2) to TRBJ2-1; 14 nucleotides match TRBD2. CDR3 size: 17 residues. Germline-derived CDR1 and CDR2 are LGHDT and YNNKEL (reference sequence). The junction had 3 bases not matched to a gene; V was cut back by 4 bases and J by 1 base. The CDR3 spells CASSLTSGGDSYNEQFF. The CDR3 DNA follows: TGTGCCAGCAGCCTGACTAGCGGGGGGGATTCCTACAATGAGCAGTTCTTC.

CDR3 region: CASRRRQGASYEQYF. Written as DNA, the CDR3 is TGTGCCAGCAGACGTAGACAGGGGGCCTCCTACGAGCAGTACTTC. J is TRBJ2-7 and V is TRBV5-6, with 10 bases fitting TRBD1. The CDR3 has 15 amino acids. Trimming removed 5 bases from V and 0 bases from J; junction bases left unmatched: 5. Germline V gene data show CDR1 as SGHDT and CDR2 as YYEEEE.

This chain links TRBV6-2 or TRBV6-3 with TRBJ2-7, with 9 bases fitting TRBD1. The CDR3 length is 14 residues. V was clipped by 1 base and J by 6 bases; unmatched bases: 4. CDR1 is MNHEY and CDR2 is SVGEGT in the germline V gene. CDR3: CASSYLGQGTEQYV. The CDR3 DNA sequence: TGTGCCAGCAGTTACTTGGGACAGGGAACCGAGCAGTACGTC.

The V gene is TRBV5-4, the J gene TRBJ2-7; maybe TRBD2 (6 bases). CDR3 length equals 14 residues. Trimming removed 3 bases at V and 6 bases at J, with 16 bases between. From germline, CDR1 is SGHNT and CDR2 YYREEE (reference sequence). The CDR3 sequence: CASSSGLPLGEQYV. The CDR3 bases are TGTGCCAGCAGCTCGGGACTGCCTTTGGGCGAGCAGTACGTC.

CDR3 DNA sequence: TGTGCCAGCAGTTACAGGTACGGTGAGCAGTTCTTC. Its translation is CASSYRYGEQFF. The genes are TRBV27 and TRBJ2-1; D may be TRBD1 (5 bases). Trimming cost V 4 bases and J 9 bases, with 10 bases left between them. This CDR3 has 12 amino acids. Germline V gene lookup returns CDR1 MNHEY and CDR2 SMNVEV (reference sequence).

The chain joins TRBV5-4 to TRBJ2-1; D is ambiguous. V dropped 0 bases and J dropped 10 bases, with 14 bases sitting between them. This CDR3 contains 14 residues. Per the germline V gene, CDR1 is SGHNT and CDR2 is YYREEE (reference sequence). CDR3 protein: CASSLDPPAQEQFF. In nucleotides, the CDR3 is TGTGCCAGCAGCTTGGACCCCCCTGCCCAGGAGCAGTTCTTC.

The rearrangement joins TRBV3-1 (or the pseudogene TRBV3-2) to TRBJ1-2; D is ambiguous. The germline V and J ends were trimmed by 3 bases and 7 bases, with 12 bases remaining between them. There are 13 residues in the CDR3. From germline, CDR1 is LGHDT and CDR2 YNNKEL (reference sequence). CDR3 in DNA: TGTGCCAGCAGCCAGCGGGCCCCCCCTGGCTACACCTTC. Its translation is CASSQRAPPGYTF.

The chain couples TRBV7-3 to TRBJ1-1, with 9 bases that match TRBD1. V shed 5 bases and J 5 bases; nucleotides not matched to a gene: 6. CDR1 and CDR2 from the germline V gene are SGHTA and FQGTGA. The CDR3 loop spans 14 amino acids. The CDR3 coding sequence is TGTGCCAGCAGCGAACAGGGGGCGAGTACTGAAGCTTTCTTT. Amino acids: CASSEQGASTEAFF.

The chain links TRBV19 to TRBJ2-2; TRBD2 matches at 7 bases. The J segment lost 1 base and the V segment lost 5 bases, leaving 4 bases of the junction unmatched. Germline CDR1 reads LNHDA; CDR2 reads SQIVND (reference sequence). The CDR3 is 15 residues long. The CDR3 spells CASSEQRGNTGELFF. CDR3 nucleotides: TGTGCCAGTAGTGAGCAGCGGGGGAACACCGGGGAGCTGTTTTTT.

The genes are TRBV20-1 and TRBJ1-2; 11 nucleotides agree with TRBD1. The CDR3 has 11 amino acids. The ends lost 5 bases at V and 8 bases at J; junction bases unmatched: 1. CDR1 and CDR2 from the germline V gene are DFQATT and SNEGSKA (reference sequence). CDR3 nucleotides: TGCAGTGCTGGGACAGGGGGAGGCTACACCTTC. It codes for CSAGTGGGYTF.

This clone showed up just once. The rearrangement links TRBV11-2 to TRBJ2-1, with 9 bases that match TRBD2. V was clipped by 4 bases and J by 0 bases; unmatched bases: 10. Germline CDR1 is SGHAT and CDR2 is FQNNGV. This CDR3 is built from 18 residues. CDR3 sequence reads: CASSYPRGRVSSYNEQFF. In DNA, the CDR3 is TGTGCCAGCAGCTATCCCCGCGGGAGGGTTAGCTCCTACAATGAGCAGTTCTTC.

The V gene is TRBV7-3, the J gene TRBJ2-1; D is possibly TRBD1 (7 bases). V was cut by 3 bases and J by 8 bases, with 14 bases left in between. The CDR3 loop spans 14 amino acids. Germline CDR1 and CDR2: SGHTA and FQGTGA. The CDR3 sequence is CASSFRGRGDEQFF. The CDR3 DNA is TGTGCCAGCAGCTTTAGGGGGCGCGGGGATGAGCAGTTCTTC.

This clone was recorded once. The chain is built from TRBV27 and TRBJ1-5; D may be TRBD1 (6 bases). The germline gives CDR1 MNHEY, CDR2 SMNVEV (reference sequence). V was clipped by 7 bases and J by 2 bases, with 24 bases between them. The CDR3 length is 18 residues. The CDR3 coding sequence is TGTGCCAGCACCCTGGCACGTGGGGGCCCCACTCGCAATCAGCCCCAGCATTTT. Its protein product is CASTLARGGPTRNQPQHF.

V usage is TRBV6-5 and J usage is TRBJ1-2; 12 bases align to TRBD1. Germline V gene sequence: CDR1 MNHEY, CDR2 SVGAGI. The J segment lost 8 bases and the V segment lost 4 bases, leaving 8 bases of the junction unmatched. This CDR3 contains 15 residues. CDR3 nucleotide sequence: TGTGCCAGCAGTTCCGGGACAGGGGGCTTTGGAGGCTACACCTTC. This sequence encodes CASSSGTGGFGGYTF.

V gene TRBV7-2 combines with J gene TRBJ2-1, with TRBD2 identical over 8 bases. The CDR3 contains 15 residues. Trimming took 2 bases from V and 3 from J; bases not matched to a gene: 3. Germline V gives CDR1 SGHTA, CDR2 FQGNSA. CDR3 DNA sequence: TGTGCCAGCAGCTTACAGACTAGCGTCTACAATGAGCAGTTCTTC. Its protein product is CASSLQTSVYNEQFF.

In the case of this clone: At the DNA level, this CDR3 is encoded by other sequences in the same sample as well. The chain recombines TRBV19 with TRBJ1-6; 8 nucleotides match TRBD1. V shed 5 bases and J 6 bases; nucleotides not matched to a gene: 3. This CDR3 contains 14 residues. Germline V CDR1 and CDR2: LNHDA, SQIVND (reference sequence). CDR3 in DNA: TGTGCCAGTAGTCAACAGGGGGGTAATTCACCCCTCCACTTT. Protein sequence: CASSQQGGNSPLHF. Filled out from reference TRBV19 and TRBJ1-6, the complete variable domain reads DGGITQSPKYLFRKEGQNVTLSCEQNLNHDAMYWYRQDPGQGLRLIYYSQIVNDFQKGDIAEGYSVSREKKESFPLTVTSAQKNPTAFYLCASSQQGGNSPLHFGNGTRLTVT.

This clone has a count of ten or more. The chain joins TRBV7-2 to TRBJ1-5; 9 bases agree with TRBD1. Trimming at V came to 5 bases and at J to 3 bases, leaving 5 bases not matched to a gene. The CDR3 sequence is 15 residues long. Germline loops: CDR1 SGHTA, CDR2 FQGNSA. As DNA, the CDR3 is TGTGCCAGCAGCCCACGGACAGGGGTCAATCAGCCCCAGCATTTT. Protein product: CASSPRTGVNQPQHF.

The chain combines TRBV11-3 with TRBJ1-2; maybe TRBD1 (6 bases). V was trimmed by 1 base and J by 10 bases, leaving 16 bases between them. This CDR3 comprises 14 residues. CDR1 is SGHNT and CDR2 is YENEEA in the germline V gene. CDR3 coding DNA: TGTGCCAGCAGCTTAGCGCCGACCCAGGGGTACTACACCTTC. It is translated as CASSLAPTQGYYTF.

The chain links TRBV19 to TRBJ1-2, with D uncertain. CDR3 size: 14 residues. Per germline, CDR1 LNHDA and CDR2 SQIVND (reference sequence). The V end was cut by 7 bases, the J end by 1 base, with 13 bases between. CDR3 bases: TGTGCCAGTATGACTACTGGACTTAACTATGGCTACACCTTC. It encodes CASMTTGLNYGYTF.

The rearrangement uses TRBV5-1 and TRBJ2-3, with D perhaps matching TRBD2 (6 bases). V shed 1 base and J shed 4 bases, with 13 bases lying between them. This CDR3 has 15 amino acids. Germline CDR1 reads SGHRS; CDR2 reads YFSETQ. For the CDR3, the DNA is TGCGCCAGCAGCTTGCAGACTAGTCCTCCAGATACGCAGTATTTT. Amino acids: CASSLQTSPPDTQYF.

The chain couples TRBV12-5 to TRBJ1-4, with TRBD1 as a possible D gene (5 bases). Germline CDR1 reads LGHNT; CDR2 reads FRNRAP. This CDR3 is built from 15 residues. The ends were cut back, 10 bases at V and 6 bases at J, with 21 bases in the middle. CDR3 coding DNA: TGTGCTACTCCCCTACGTCAGGGTGGGGATGAAAAACTGTTTTTT. It yields the protein CATPLRQGGDEKLFF.

This clone was counted only a few times. The chain carries TRBV5-1 and TRBJ1-1, with 7 bases matching TRBD1. This CDR3 comprises 16 residues. The trim removed 4 bases at V and 3 bases at J, leaving 12 bases unmatched. Germline assignment: CDR1 SGHRS and CDR2 YFSETQ. The CDR3: CASSIGTGARHTEAFF. In DNA, the CDR3 is TGCGCCAGCAGCATCGGCACAGGGGCGCGGCACACTGAAGCTTTCTTT.